Shown below are 7 T cell receptor beta chains from a single sample sequenced in a study of T cells in Graves' hyperthyroidism and ophthalmopathy. The CDR3 regions of TCR beta were amplified from RNA transcripts. With the HTBI primer set, the TCR CDR3 went through a first round of RT-PCR. TCRdb called the multiplex PCR reads again in MiXCR, with one record for every CDR3 protein. The sample consists of about 400,000 distinct CDR3 sequences, roughly 15% of them appearing once. Sequenced: blood. All receptors come from a woman in her sixties or seventies with Graves' ophthalmopathy.

Concerning this clonotype itself: At one of its ends the junction is not consistent with the germline gene, which may arise from a read error. The chain couples TRBV5-1 to TRBJ2-1; TRBD2 aligns across 7 bases. This CDR3 is built from 15 residues. Germline lookup yields CDR1 SGHRS and CDR2 YFSETQ. CDR3 bases: TGCGCCATCAGCTTAAGCGGGATCTCCTACAATGAGCAGTTCTTC. This gives the protein CAISLSGISYNEQFF.

V gene TRBV7-9 combines with J gene TRBJ2-1; 11 bases match TRBD2. The ends lost 1 base at V and 14 bases at J; junction bases unmatched: 4. The CDR3 spans 13 residues. Germline V CDR1 and CDR2: SEHNR, FQNEAQ (reference sequence). CDR3 DNA: TGTGCCAGCAGCTTAGTCGGTAGCGGGAGGGAGTTCTTC. Protein product: CASSLVGSGREFF. The variable domain in full, with the rest retrieved from reference TRBV7-9 and TRBJ2-1, is DTGVSQNPRHKITKRGQNVTFRCDPISEHNRLYWYRQTLGQGPEFLTYFQNEAQLEKSRLLSDRFSAERPKGSFSTLEIQRTEQGDSAMYLCASSLVGSGREFFGPGTRLTVL.

This sequence joins TRBV27 and TRBJ2-7; unclear D gene. CDR1 MNHEY and CDR2 SMNVEV come from the germline V gene (reference sequence). Trimming shortened V by 7 bases and J by 0 bases, and 10 bases separated the two germline ends. This CDR3 is built from 13 residues. The CDR3 region is CASKVGSSYEQYF. The CDR3 DNA reads as TGTGCCAGCAAGGTTGGCAGCTCCTACGAGCAGTACTTC.

This clonotype was counted at least ten times. The CDR3 coding sequence is TGCGCCAGCAGCCAGTTGACAGTCCTCCCGGCCTCGCCCCTCCACTTT. Its translation is CASSQLTVLPASPLHF. The chain combines TRBV4-1 with TRBJ1-6; D might be TRBD1 (5 bases). The V end lost 3 bases, the J end lost 13 bases, and 22 bases lay between the germline ends. The CDR3 sequence is 16 residues long. CDR1 is MGHRA, CDR2 YSYEKL, per germline.

This clonotype has a count of ten or more. The V and J genes are TRBV3-1 and TRBJ1-2; unclear D gene. Per germline, CDR1 LGHDT and CDR2 YNNKEL (reference sequence). Trimming took off 5 bases at V and 8 bases at J, with 15 bases between the two ends. The length of the CDR3 is 13 residues. CDR3 amino acids: CASSASRTGGYTF. CDR3 DNA sequence: TGTGCCAGCAGCGCATCGAGAACGGGCGGCTACACCTTC.

This clonotype came up many times. This rearrangement joins TRBV2 to TRBJ1-4, with D perhaps TRBD1 (6 bases). The CDR3 runs 13 residues. Trimming stripped 7 bases from V and 7 bases from J, with 13 bases between. Germline V gives CDR1 SNHLY, CDR2 FYNNEI. CDR3 sequence reads: CASNGQRGEKLFF. For the CDR3, the DNA is TGTGCCAGCAATGGACAGAGAGGTGAAAAACTGTTTTTT.

This clonotype was found a few times. This chain joins TRBV18 and TRBJ1-6; 9 nucleotides agree with TRBD1. Germline V gene lookup returns CDR1 KGHSH and CDR2 LQKENI. The CDR3 runs to 15 residues. Trimming took 3 bases from V and 10 from J; bases not matched to a gene: 7. CDR3 sequence: CASSPGQGQASPLHF. The DNA of the CDR3 is TGTGCCAGCTCACCGGGACAGGGCCAGGCCTCACCCCTCCACTTT.